These 18 T cell receptor beta chains were sequenced from one sample in a study of OX40 agonist ivuxolimab in advanced cancers. Assay used: immunoSEQ multiplex PCR; TCRdb lists only in-frame clones, some missing. In the table there are about 58,000 clones, around 84% of which are singletons. The sequencing used CD4+ or CD8+ T cells sorted from blood, collected in a trial of the OX40 agonist ivuxolimab. The source of these receptors is an adult with an advanced solid tumor such as melanoma, head and neck, liver or kidney cancer.

V is TRBV5-1 and J is TRBJ1-6, with TRBD1 as a possible D gene (6 bases). V lost 1 base, J lost 7 bases, and 12 bases lay in between. The CDR3 is made up of 15 amino acids. Per germline, CDR1 SGHRS and CDR2 YFSETQ. The CDR3 loop is CASSLSPGTNSPLHF. The CDR3 coding sequence is TGCGCCAGCAGCTTGTCCCCAGGGACAAATTCACCCCTCCACTTT.

This sequence joins TRBV5-1 and TRBJ1-1, with a tentative D call TRBD1 (5 bases). Germline-derived CDR1 and CDR2 are SGHRS and YFSETQ. CDR3 length: 16 residues. V dropped 1 base and J dropped 6 bases, with 19 bases sitting between them. CDR3 sequence: CASSLSLRGGFPEAFF. Written as DNA, the CDR3 is TGCGCCAGCAGCTTGTCCCTACGGGGGGGGTTCCCTGAAGCTTTCTTT.

The chain combines TRBV15 with TRBJ2-5, with TRBD2 as a possible D gene (5 bases). V lost 1 base and J lost 2, with 11 bases in between. The CDR3 is 15 residues long. Germline assignment: CDR1 LNHNV and CDR2 YYDKDF (reference sequence). CDR3 coding DNA: TGTGCCACCAGCAGAGCATGGCCGGGGCAAGAGACCCAGTACTTC. It encodes CATSRAWPGQETQYF. The full variable domain, in which reference TRBV15 and TRBJ2-5 provide the parts outside the CDR3, is DAMVIQNPRYQVTQFGKPVTLSCSQTLNHNVMYWYQQKSSQAPKLLFHYYDKDFNNEADTPDNFQSRRPNTSFCFLDIRSPGLGDTAMYLCATSRAWPGQETQYFGPGTRLLVL.

V is TRBV5-1 and J is TRBJ2-2, with a weak D call TRBD2 (7 bases). The CDR3 has 15 amino acids. The ends were cut back, 2 bases at V and 4 bases at J, with 12 bases in the middle. Germline V CDR1 and CDR2: SGHRS, YFSETQ. Here the CDR3 reads CASSFGGAGTGELFF. In DNA, the CDR3 is TGCGCCAGCAGCTTTGGGGGGGCCGGCACCGGGGAGCTGTTTTTT.

The V call is TRBV7-6, the J call TRBJ1-6; 7 bases align to TRBD1. With V trimmed by 3 bases and J by 6 bases, 5 bases remained unmatched. The CDR3 is made up of 15 amino acids. Germline lookup yields CDR1 SGHVS and CDR2 FNYEAQ. This CDR3 reads CASSLRTGLNSPLHF. The CDR3 DNA reads as TGTGCCAGCAGCTTGCGGACAGGCCTTAATTCACCCCTCCACTTT. The variable domain in full, with the rest retrieved from reference TRBV7-6 and TRBJ1-6, is GAGVSQSPRYKVTKRGQDVALRCDPISGHVSLYWYRQALGQGPEFLTYFNYEAQQDKSGLPNDRFSAERPEGSISTLTIQRTEQRDSAMYRCASSLRTGLNSPLHFGNGTRLTVT.

This rearrangement joins TRBV6-5 to TRBJ1-5, with D possibly TRBD1 on 5 matching bases. Trimming cost V 0 bases and J 7 bases, with 10 bases left between them. Germline loops: CDR1 MNHEY, CDR2 SVGAGI. The CDR3 is made up of 14 amino acids. For the CDR3, the DNA is TGTGCCAGCAGTTACTCGGGTTCAGGGCAGCCCCAGCATTTT. This translates into CASSYSGSGQPQHF.

V is TRBV5-1 and J is TRBJ2-7, with a tentative D call TRBD2 (6 bases). V was shortened by 4 bases and J by 5 bases, with 16 bases between the two germline ends. CDR1 and CDR2 (germline): SGHRS, YFSETQ. The CDR3 length is 14 residues. CDR3 in amino acids: CASSAPERVNEQYF. The CDR3 nucleotides are TGCGCCAGCAGCGCGCCCGAGCGGGTGAACGAGCAGTACTTC. Variable domain in full (rest from reference TRBV5-1 and TRBJ2-7): KAGVTQTPRYLIKTRGQQVTLSCSPISGHRSVSWYQQTPGQGLQFLFEYFSETQRNKGNFPGRFSGRQFSNSRSEMNVSTLELGDSALYLCASSAPERVNEQYFGPGTRLTVT.

The gene calls are TRBV5-4 and TRBJ2-1; 9 bases align to TRBD2. V lost 3 bases and J lost 0; bases outside the gene matches: 7. The CDR3 runs to 17 residues. The V gene's germline CDR1 is SGHNT and CDR2 YYREEE (reference sequence). CDR3 coding DNA: TGTGCCAGCAGCTCCAGCGGGGGGCTCCACTCCTACAATGAGCAGTTCTTC. Translation gives CASSSSGGLHSYNEQFF.

The rearrangement links TRBV15 to TRBJ1-4; maybe TRBD1 (6 bases). Trimming removed 4 bases from V and 4 bases from J, with 16 bases in between. Germline V CDR1 and CDR2: LNHNV, YYDKDF (reference sequence). The CDR3 consists of 16 residues. In DNA, the CDR3 is TGTGCCACCAGCACTACTTCCAGGGGCCTTAATGAAAAACTGTTTTTT. Translated, it gives CATSTTSRGLNEKLFF.

The chain links TRBV18 to TRBJ2-4; D call uncertain. This CDR3 comprises 11 residues. Trimming removed 2 bases from V and 8 bases from J, with 4 bases in between. From germline, CDR1 is KGHSH and CDR2 LQKENI. CDR3 in DNA: TGTGCCAGCTCACCAAAGGACATTCAGTACTTC. Its protein is CASSPKDIQYF.

V is TRBV5-6 and J is TRBJ2-1, with D perhaps TRBD2 (5 bases). CDR3 length equals 17 residues. V was trimmed by 4 bases and J by 2 bases, leaving 19 bases between them. Germline CDR1 is SGHDT and CDR2 is YYEEEE. The CDR3 here is CASSPYPAGSPYNEQFF. As DNA, the CDR3 is TGTGCCAGCAGCCCCTATCCCGCGGGTTCCCCCTACAATGAGCAGTTCTTC.

Comment on this clone: The junction differs from germline at one of its ends, possibly a read error. This chain joins TRBV7-7 and TRBJ2-5; D remains ambiguous. Germline CDR1 SSHAT, CDR2 FNYEAQ (reference sequence). The CDR3 runs 13 residues. CDR3 DNA: TGTGCTAGCAGCCCCAATCTTGGAGAGACCCAGTACTTC. It specifies CASSPNLGETQYF.

The genes are TRBV19 and TRBJ2-5; D ambiguous. The V gene lost 5 bases and the J gene lost 0 bases, with 7 bases spanning the gap. The germline V gene has CDR1 LNHDA and CDR2 SQIVND (reference sequence). The CDR3 sequence is 13 residues long. The CDR3 region is CASSHGYQETQYF. The CDR3 bases are TGTGCCAGTAGTCACGGTTACCAAGAGACCCAGTACTTC.

This clone was seen once. V and J are TRBV7-6 and TRBJ2-7, with TRBD2 matching over 7 bases. J gave up 3 bases and V 5 bases, and 10 bases lay outside the gene matches. Germline CDR1 and CDR2: SGHVS and FNYEAQ. This CDR3 is 15 amino acids long. CDR3 loop: CASSLGSGADYEQYF. In nucleotides, the CDR3 is TGTGCCAGCAGCCTAGGGAGCGGGGCAGACTACGAGCAGTACTTC.

This clone has more than one count but fewer than ten. The chain links TRBV7-6 to TRBJ1-1; D is perhaps TRBD1 (6 bases). The CDR3 covers 13 residues. The germline V gene has CDR1 SGHVS and CDR2 FNYEAQ. Trimming left V 8 bases short and J 6 bases short, with 16 bases between. The CDR3 is CASRYREGSEAFF. DNA for the CDR3: TGTGCCAGCCGCTACAGGGAAGGCTCTGAAGCTTTCTTT.

This clone was counted only a few times. The V and J genes are TRBV6-1 and TRBJ1-5, with D uncertain. The CDR3 is 13 amino acids. Trimming took 2 bases from V and 6 from J, leaving 8 bases between them. Germline CDR1 is MNHNS and CDR2 is SASEGT. As DNA, the CDR3 is TGTGCCAGCAGTGAAATTGGAAGTCAGCCCCAGCATTTT. This codes for CASSEIGSQPQHF.

The chain links TRBV5-6 to TRBJ1-2; weak D call: TRBD1 (5 bases). The CDR3 runs to 13 residues. Deletions cut 4 bases from V and 8 bases from J, with 15 bases between. From germline, CDR1 is SGHDT and CDR2 YYEEEE. CDR3 DNA: TGTGCCAGCAGCCGACCACAGGTGGAGGGCTACACCTTC. Translated, it gives CASSRPQVEGYTF.

This clone has only one observation. This chain joins TRBV6-9 and TRBJ1-1, with no clear D. The CDR3 has 13 amino acids. V was clipped by 7 bases and J by 8 bases, with 17 bases between them. Germline values: CDR1 MNHGY, CDR2 SVAAGI. The CDR3 sequence: CASTQTERVEAFF. The DNA of the CDR3 is TGTGCCAGCACCCAAACCGAAAGGGTAGAAGCTTTCTTT.